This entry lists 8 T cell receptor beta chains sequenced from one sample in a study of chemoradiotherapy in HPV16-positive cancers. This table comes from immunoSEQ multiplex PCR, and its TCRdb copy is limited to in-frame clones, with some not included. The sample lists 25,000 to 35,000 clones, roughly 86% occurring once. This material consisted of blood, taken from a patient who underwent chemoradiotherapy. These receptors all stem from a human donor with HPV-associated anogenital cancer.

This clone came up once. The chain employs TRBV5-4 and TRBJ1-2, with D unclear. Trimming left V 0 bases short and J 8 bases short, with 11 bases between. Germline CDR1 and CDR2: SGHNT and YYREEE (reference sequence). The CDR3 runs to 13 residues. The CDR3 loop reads CASSLEAEDGYTF. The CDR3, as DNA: TGTGCCAGCAGCTTGGAGGCAGAAGACGGCTACACCTTC.

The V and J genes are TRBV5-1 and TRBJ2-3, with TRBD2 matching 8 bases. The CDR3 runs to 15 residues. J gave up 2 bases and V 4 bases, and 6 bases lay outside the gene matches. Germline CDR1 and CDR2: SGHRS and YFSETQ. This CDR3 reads CASSPGTRNTDTQYF. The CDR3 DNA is TGCGCCAGCAGCCCCGGGACTAGGAACACAGATACGCAGTATTTT.

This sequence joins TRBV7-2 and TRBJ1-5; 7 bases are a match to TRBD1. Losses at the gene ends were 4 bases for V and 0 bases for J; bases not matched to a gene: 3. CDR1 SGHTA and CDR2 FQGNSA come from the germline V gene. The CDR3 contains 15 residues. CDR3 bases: TGTGCCAGCAGCTATACAGGGGTTAGCAATCAGCCCCAGCATTTT. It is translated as CASSYTGVSNQPQHF.

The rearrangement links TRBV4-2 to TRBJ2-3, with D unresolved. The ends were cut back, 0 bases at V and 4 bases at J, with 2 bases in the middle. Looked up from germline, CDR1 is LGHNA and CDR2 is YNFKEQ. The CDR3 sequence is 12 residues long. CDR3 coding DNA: TGTGCCAGCAGCCAAGAATCAGATACGCAGTATTTT. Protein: CASSQESDTQYF.

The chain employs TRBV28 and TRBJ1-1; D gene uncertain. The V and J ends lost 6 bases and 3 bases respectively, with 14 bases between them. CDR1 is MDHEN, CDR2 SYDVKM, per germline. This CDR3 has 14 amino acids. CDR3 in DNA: TGTGCCAGCAGCCACGGGTATTCGGACACTGAAGCTTTCTTT. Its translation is CASSHGYSDTEAFF.

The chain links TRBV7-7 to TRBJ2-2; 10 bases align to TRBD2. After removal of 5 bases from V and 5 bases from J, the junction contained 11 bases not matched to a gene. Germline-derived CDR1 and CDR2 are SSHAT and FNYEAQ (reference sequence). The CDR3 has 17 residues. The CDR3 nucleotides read TGTGCCAGCAGCCCCGGGCGAGTAGCGGGGGGTACCGGGGAGCTGTTTTTT. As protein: CASSPGRVAGGTGELFF.

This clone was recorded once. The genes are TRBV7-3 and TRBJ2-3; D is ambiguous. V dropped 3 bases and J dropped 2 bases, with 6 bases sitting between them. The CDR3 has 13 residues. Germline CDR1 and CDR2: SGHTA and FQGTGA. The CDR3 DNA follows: TGTGCCAGCAGCTTCGCTAACACAGATACGCAGTATTTT. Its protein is CASSFANTDTQYF.

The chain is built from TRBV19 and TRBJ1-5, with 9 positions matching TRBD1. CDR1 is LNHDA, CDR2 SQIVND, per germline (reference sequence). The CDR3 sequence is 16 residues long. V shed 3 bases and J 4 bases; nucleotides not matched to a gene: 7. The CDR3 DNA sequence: TGTGCCAGTAGTATGGGTAGACAGGGGGGGAATCAGCCCCAGCATTTT. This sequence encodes CASSMGRQGGNQPQHF.